A single sample gave rise to the 6 T cell receptor beta chains below, sequenced in a study of blood T cell repertoires in COVID-19. Some clones are missing from TCRdb's copy, which holds only in-frame ones; the method was immunoSEQ multiplex PCR. The repertoire holds 200,000 to 250,000 clones, with about 87% as singletons. The sample taken for sequencing was PBMCs or T cells enriched from blood (not recorded which). These receptors came from a young woman who had been exposed to COVID-19.

This clone was recorded only once. This chain connects TRBV7-9 to TRBJ2-1; 9 bases match TRBD2. Germline trimming cut 2 bases from V and 9 bases from J; bases unmatched to any gene: 8. Germline CDR1 and CDR2: SEHNR and FQNEAQ (reference sequence). The CDR3 loop spans 15 amino acids. Here the CDR3 DNA reads TGTGCCAGCAGCTTATTGGCGGGAGGGCCATCTGAGCAGTTCTTC. The encoded protein is CASSLLAGGPSEQFF.

The genes are TRBV7-2 and TRBJ2-3; D is perhaps TRBD2 (6 bases). V dropped 3 bases and J dropped 4 bases, with 14 bases sitting between them. Per the germline V gene, CDR1 is SGHTA and CDR2 is FQGNSA. The CDR3 extends over 15 amino acids. CDR3 sequence (DNA): TGTGCCAGCAGCTTGTCCCGGGACTGGGCAGATACGCAGTATTTT. Protein: CASSLSRDWADTQYF.

The chain uses TRBV7-6 and TRBJ2-1, with 9 bases lining up with TRBD2. CDR3 length: 14 residues. Unmatched junction bases numbered 0, after V lost 2 bases and J lost 4 bases. The germline V gene has CDR1 SGHVS and CDR2 FNYEAQ. CDR3 nucleotides: TGTGCCAGCAGCTTAACTAGCGGGTACAATGAGCAGTTCTTC. Its protein product is CASSLTSGYNEQFF.

The chain couples TRBV2 to TRBJ2-2; a weak D match, TRBD1 (6 bases). V lost 2 bases to trimming and J lost 1 base, with 8 bases between them. The CDR3 loop spans 15 amino acids. From germline, CDR1 is SNHLY and CDR2 FYNNEI. CDR3 loop: CASSEKGENTGELFF. CDR3 coding DNA: TGTGCCAGCAGTGAAAAGGGGGAGAACACCGGGGAGCTGTTTTTT.

The V and J genes are TRBV5-6 and TRBJ2-5; 7 bases agree with TRBD1. CDR1 and CDR2 (germline): SGHDT, YYEEEE. V gave up 4 bases and J gave up 4 bases; unmatched junction bases: 4. The CDR3 loop spans 13 amino acids. The CDR3 nucleotides read TGTGCCAGCAGCCTCAGGGGGTCAGAGACCCAGTACTTC. Its translation: CASSLRGSETQYF. The variable domain in full, completed from reference TRBV5-6 and TRBJ2-5, reads DAGVTQSPTHLIKTRGQQVTLRCSPKSGHDTVSWYQQALGQGPQFIFQYYEEEERQRGNFPDRFSGHQFPNYSSELNVNALLLGDSALYLCASSLRGSETQYFGPGTRLLVL.

The gene calls are TRBV19 and TRBJ1-2; D unresolved. The V gene's germline CDR1 is LNHDA and CDR2 SQIVND (reference sequence). V was shortened by 6 bases and J by 4 bases, with 18 bases between the two germline ends. The CDR3 totals 15 residues. CDR3 amino acids: CASSPLREGSYGYTF. CDR3 DNA sequence: TGTGCCAGTAGCCCATTAAGGGAGGGTTCCTATGGCTACACCTTC.